These T cell receptor beta chains were read from a single sample in a study of blood T cells in healthy people across ages. One entry per CDR3 protein, called by TCRdb with MiXCR from the 5' RACE reads. Here the sample spans approximately 730,000 distinct CDR3 sequences, 53% being singletons. The sample comprised blood. The receptors shown here come from a man older than 75 in good health. Both conserved end residues are part of each CDR3. The D gene is left open where the match is weak. Size is stated for part of the rows, as once, few or many counts, or as a class when the clone is expanded.

J gene: TRBJ1-2
clone size: -
D gene: -
V gene: TRBV20-1
CDR3 protein: CSVSGYTF
CDR3 DNA: TGCAGTGTATCCGGCTACACCTTC

J gene: TRBJ1-4
clone size: -
D gene: TRBD1
V gene: TRBV29-1
CDR3 protein: CSVGDRGLGKLFF
CDR3 DNA: TGCAGCGTTGGTGACAGGGGGCTCGGAAAACTGTTTTTT

J gene: TRBJ2-7
clone size: -
D gene: -
V gene: TRBV2
CDR3 protein: CASSPLGDSYEQYF
CDR3 DNA: TGTGCCAGCAGCCCATTGGGGGATTCCTACGAGCAGTACTTC

J gene: TRBJ2-1
clone size: -
D gene: -
V gene: TRBV18
CDR3 protein: CASSPPRERQFF
CDR3 DNA: TGTGCCAGCTCACCACCGAGGGAACGGCAGTTCTTC

J gene: TRBJ2-3
clone size: -
D gene: -
V gene: TRBV4-3
CDR3 protein: CASSQGAVPTDTQYF
CDR3 DNA: TGCGCCAGCAGCCAAGGAGCTGTGCCCACAGATACGCAGTATTTT

J gene: TRBJ2-7
clone size: -
D gene: TRBD2
V gene: TRBV4-2
CDR3 protein: CASSQEGGSRSRYEQYF
CDR3 DNA: TGTGCCAGCAGCCAAGAGGGAGGGAGCAGAAGTAGGTACGAGCAGTACTTC

J gene: TRBJ1-2
clone size: -
D gene: -
V gene: TRBV20-1
CDR3 protein: CSANGRSAGYGYTF
CDR3 DNA: TGCAGTGCTAATGGACGGTCCGCGGGCTATGGCTACACCTTC

J gene: TRBJ1-4
clone size: -
D gene: -
V gene: TRBV25-1
CDR3 protein: CASGVPEGEKLFF
CDR3 DNA: TGTGCCAGCGGGGTGCCGGAGGGCGAAAAACTGTTTTTT

J gene: TRBJ1-4
clone size: -
D gene: -
V gene: TRBV5-5
CDR3 protein: CASSLRPNEKLFF
CDR3 DNA: TGTGCCAGCAGCTTAAGACCGAATGAAAAACTGTTTTTT

J gene: TRBJ2-1
clone size: -
D gene: TRBD2
V gene: TRBV20-1
CDR3 protein: CSAGSGKDEQFF
CDR3 DNA: TGCAGTGCCGGTAGCGGGAAGGATGAGCAGTTCTTC

J gene: TRBJ2-7
clone size: few
D gene: TRBD2
V gene: TRBV14
CDR3 protein: CASSQDNRPSGAYEQYF
CDR3 DNA: TGTGCCAGCAGCCAAGATAATAGGCCTAGCGGAGCCTACGAGCAGTACTTC

J gene: TRBJ2-1
clone size: many
D gene: -
V gene: TRBV11-2
CDR3 protein: CASSNRALLDNEQFF
CDR3 DNA: TGTGCCAGCAGCAACAGGGCTCTTTTGGACAATGAGCAGTTCTTC

J gene: TRBJ1-2
clone size: -
D gene: TRBD1
V gene: TRBV4-2
CDR3 protein: CASSQGPNPGQGDGYTF
CDR3 DNA: TGTGCCAGCAGCCAAGGCCCAAATCCGGGACAGGGGGATGGCTACACCTTC

J gene: TRBJ2-5
clone size: -
D gene: TRBD2
V gene: TRBV19
CDR3 protein: CASSIRRTSDQETQYF
CDR3 DNA: TGTGCCAGTAGTATTCGTCGGACTAGCGACCAAGAGACCCAGTACTTC

J gene: TRBJ1-2
clone size: -
D gene: TRBD1
V gene: TRBV3-1
CDR3 protein: CASSRRTGPYGYTF
CDR3 DNA: TGTGCCAGCAGCCGCCGGACAGGGCCCTATGGCTACACCTTC

J gene: TRBJ2-7
clone size: -
D gene: -
V gene: TRBV6-5
CDR3 protein: CASRWAQGPYEQYF
CDR3 DNA: TGTGCCAGCCGGTGGGCGCAGGGCCCTTACGAGCAGTACTTC

J gene: TRBJ2-5
clone size: many
D gene: TRBD2
V gene: TRBV6-6
CDR3 protein: CASSYAGVETQYF
CDR3 DNA: TGTGCCAGCAGTTACGCGGGAGTGGAGACCCAGTACTTC

J gene: TRBJ2-1
clone size: few
D gene: TRBD1
V gene: TRBV20-1
CDR3 protein: CSAYSGTGGKIEQFF
CDR3 DNA: TGCAGTGCTTATTCTGGGACAGGGGGTAAGATTGAGCAGTTCTTC

J gene: TRBJ2-5
clone size: -
D gene: -
V gene: TRBV29-1
CDR3 protein: CSVRSLQETQYF
CDR3 DNA: TGCAGCGTTCGTAGCCTCCAAGAGACCCAGTACTTC

J gene: TRBJ2-7
clone size: -
D gene: TRBD1
V gene: TRBV2
CDR3 protein: CASSDDRGASYEQYF
CDR3 DNA: TGTGCCAGCAGTGACGACAGGGGGGCCTCCTACGAGCAGTACTTC